The clone carrying this T cell receptor beta chain was seen many times. What it binds is not known. RNA transcripts yielded amplified TCR beta CDR3 regions. The first-round RT-PCR employed HTBI primers together with the Qiagen OneStep RT-PCR kit. A multiplex PCR was then performed as the second round. One entry per CDR3 protein results from TCRdb running MiXCR on the multiplex PCR reads. The sample includes 300,000 to 450,000 distinct CDR3 sequences, about 18% seen only once; the top ten take 2% to 3%. The germline CDR1 and CDR2 sequences are MNHEY and SMNVEV (reference sequence). The ends were cut back, 2 bases at V and 5 bases at J, with 10 bases in the middle. The CDR3 is made up of 13 amino acids. This specimen belongs to a study of Graves' ophthalmopathy and Graves' hyperthyroidism. Overall study results and limits: Blood contained most expanded thyroid clonotypes exceeding 0.001 frequency.

This sequence originates from an adult woman with stable Graves' hyperthyroidism. Source material: peripheral blood. V and J are TRBV27 and TRBJ2-7, with D unresolved. The CDR3 is CASSLNWWHEQYF. CDR3 DNA sequence: TGTGCCAGCAGTTTAAATTGGTGGCACGAGCAGTACTTC.